The 16 T cell receptor beta chains below come from one sample, sequenced in a study of regulatory T cells in long-lasting Graves disease (dated by TCRdb to the early 2020s). The time point label for this specimen denotes: persistent/refractory GD, antithyroid drugs over 5 years with positive TRAb. For both TCR sequencing and RNA sequencing, RNA was extracted from PBMCs using TRIzol. Library construction relied on multiplex PCR. The instrument given in TCRdb is Illumina HiSeq 4000. CDR3 regions were amplified by Arm-PCR with iRepertoire HTBI primers to construct TCR beta libraries. TCRdb applied fastp at Q25 and MiXCR to the public reads, then kept only in-frame beta chains. All rows with the same CDR3 protein become a single entry with the most common DNA and genes. This sample has 400,000 to 500,000 distinct CDR3 sequences in its table, and around 21% of those were observed once. Jointly, the top ten make up approximately 8% of the sample.

The input for sequencing was peripheral blood mononuclear cells (PBMCs), taken when the disease was refractory, from a patient treated with antithyroid drugs. The receptors come from a female donor with Graves disease.

Comment on this clonotype: Being one base from a much bigger clone, this may be a read error. The chain combines TRBV6-1 with TRBJ2-5; D call uncertain. The CDR3 runs 13 residues. CDR1 and CDR2 from the germline V gene are MNHNS and SASEGT. CDR3 sequence (DNA): TGTGCCAGCAGACCTCGGGCGGCCGAGACCCGGTACTTC. Amino acids: CASRPRAAETRYF.

This clonotype was counted ten times or more. The DNA of the CDR3 is TGTGCCAGCAGTGACTCACGGGTGGAGAATAATGAAAAACTGTTTTTT. Translated, it gives CASSDSRVENNEKLFF. The rearrangement joins TRBV2 to TRBJ1-4; D is unclear. CDR3 length: 16 residues. Looked up from germline, CDR1 is SNHLY and CDR2 is FYNNEI. V dropped 3 bases and J dropped 4 bases, with 15 bases sitting between them.

This clonotype was seen more than once but under ten times. The rearrangement uses TRBV19 and TRBJ2-2; 10 bases agree with TRBD2. This CDR3 spans 16 amino acids. Germline V gives CDR1 LNHDA, CDR2 SQIVND (reference sequence). V gave up 6 bases and J gave up 4 bases; unmatched junction bases: 8. This chain's CDR3 is CASSIVAGGSTGELFF. CDR3 nucleotides: TGTGCCAGTAGCATCGTAGCGGGGGGAAGCACCGGGGAGCTGTTTTTT.

The chain links TRBV3-2 to TRBJ1-5. TRBV3-2 is a pseudogene locus. The CDR3 runs to 16 residues. In DNA form, the CDR3 reads TGTGCCAGCAGCCAAGATTTATGTCAGGGAGGTCAGCCCCAGCATTTT. Amino acids: CASSQDLCQGGQPQHF.

The V call is TRBV30, the J call TRBJ2-5; no definite D call. The CDR3 runs 13 residues. The V end was cut by 0 bases, the J end by 5 bases, with 10 bases between. Germline loops: CDR1 GTSNPN, CDR2 SVGIG (reference sequence). The CDR3 loop is CAWSVDVEETQYF. The CDR3 DNA is TGTGCCTGGAGTGTAGACGTAGAGGAGACCCAGTACTTC.

V is TRBV4-2 and J is TRBJ2-2, with a possible D match to TRBD2 (6 bases). The CDR3 consists of 16 residues. Germline V gene lookup returns CDR1 LGHNA and CDR2 YNFKEQ. With 0 bases removed from V and 3 bases from J, the gap between germline ends came to 11 bases. The CDR3 region is CASSQDTSKDTGELFF. In nucleotides, the CDR3 is TGTGCCAGCAGCCAAGACACTAGCAAGGACACCGGGGAGCTGTTTTTT.

On this clonotype: A much larger clone differs from this one at a single base, so this may be a read error. The rearrangement links TRBV27 to TRBJ2-5, with 8 bases that match TRBD1. Germline CDR1 MNHEY, CDR2 SMNVEV (reference sequence). The CDR3 consists of 16 residues. V shed 4 bases, J shed 2 bases, and the junction held 9 bases outside the gene matches. The CDR3 DNA follows: TGTGCCAGCAGTTCCATCGCAGGGGGCTGGCAAGAGACCCAGTACTTC. It encodes CASSSIAGGWQETQYF.

This clonotype was detected ten times or more. The chain uses TRBV6-5 and TRBJ1-4, with a tentative D call TRBD1 (6 bases). CDR1 is MNHEY, CDR2 SVGAGI, per germline. V was shortened by 0 bases and J by 8 bases, with 16 bases between the two germline ends. This CDR3 has 16 residues. The CDR3 DNA sequence: TGTGCCAGCAGTTACTCGTCGAGGACAGCATCGGAAAAACTGTTTTTT. It codes for CASSYSSRTASEKLFF.

This rearrangement joins TRBV7-3 to TRBJ2-1, with D possibly being TRBD1 (5 bases). V shed 0 bases and J shed 0 bases, with 9 bases lying between them. In germline, CDR1 is SGHTA, CDR2 FQGTGA. The CDR3 sequence is 16 residues long. The CDR3, as DNA: TGTGCCAGCAGCTTAACGGCAGGGTACTCCTACAATGAGCAGTTCTTC. Translating gives CASSLTAGYSYNEQFF.

CDR3: CATSDPRTGAYGYTF. Here the CDR3 DNA reads TGTGCCACCAGTGATCCCCGAACAGGGGCTTATGGCTACACCTTC. V usage is TRBV24-1 and J usage is TRBJ1-2; 7 bases align to TRBD1. The CDR3 has 15 residues. Unmatched junction bases numbered 8, after V lost 3 bases and J lost 5 bases. CDR1 is KGHDR, CDR2 SFDVKD, per germline.

Many counts were recorded for this clonotype. This CDR3 is CSAGTGLSEQYF. Here the CDR3 DNA reads TGCAGCGCCGGGACAGGGCTAAGTGAGCAGTACTTC. The V call is TRBV29-1, the J call TRBJ2-7, with 9 bases fitting TRBD1. CDR3 length equals 12 residues. The germline V gene has CDR1 SQVTM and CDR2 ANQGSEA. The ends lost 7 bases at V and 7 bases at J; junction bases unmatched: 8.

This clonotype was seen at least ten times. The rearrangement links TRBV7-2 to TRBJ1-6; 10 nucleotides line up with TRBD1. The CDR3 is made up of 16 amino acids. In germline, CDR1 is SGHTA, CDR2 FQGNSA. The ends lost 3 bases at V and 10 bases at J; junction bases unmatched: 9. The CDR3 protein is CASSFPSGTGDSPLHF. In nucleotides, the CDR3 is TGTGCCAGCAGCTTCCCGTCCGGGACAGGGGACTCACCCCTCCACTTT.

Here the CDR3 DNA reads TGTGCCAGCAGCCCGGGGGAGTGGGCCAAAAACATTCAGTACTTC. Its translation: CASSPGEWAKNIQYF. The chain joins TRBV14 to TRBJ2-4, with a tentative D call TRBD2 (6 bases). The CDR3 consists of 15 residues. Deletions cut 4 bases from V and 1 base from J, with 11 bases between. CDR1 SGHDN and CDR2 FVKESK come from the germline V gene.

This clonotype was observed a handful of times. The chain carries TRBV19 and TRBJ2-4, with D possibly being TRBD1 (5 bases). CDR1 is LNHDA, CDR2 SQIVND, per germline (reference sequence). The CDR3 length is 16 residues. With 0 bases removed from V and 4 bases from J, the gap between germline ends came to 13 bases. In DNA, the CDR3 is TGTGCCAGTAGTATAGATAGCCGACAGATAAAAAACATTCAGTACTTC. This gives the protein CASSIDSRQIKNIQYF.

The chain joins TRBV10-1 to TRBJ2-7, with TRBD2 identical over 8 bases. V gave up 6 bases and J gave up 4 bases; unmatched junction bases: 8. The CDR3 totals 14 residues. CDR1 and CDR2 (germline): WNHNN, SYGVQD (reference sequence). The CDR3 coding sequence is TGCGCCAGCAGCCCCAGCGGGAGTATATACGAGCAGTACTTC. Residues: CASSPSGSIYEQYF.

The chain links TRBV14 to TRBJ2-5; D is possibly TRBD2 (5 bases). Trimming took 0 bases from V and 10 from J, leaving 12 bases between them. The CDR3 spans 13 residues. Per germline, CDR1 SGHDN and CDR2 FVKESK. The chain's CDR3 is CASSQDLGGSQYF. The CDR3 DNA reads as TGTGCCAGCAGCCAAGATCTAGGAGGCAGCCAGTACTTC. Full variable domain (rest looked up from reference TRBV14 and TRBJ2-5): EAGVTQFPSHSVIEKGQTVTLRCDPISGHDNLYWYRRVMGKEIKFLLHFVKESKQDESGMPNNRFLAERTGGTYSTLKVQPAELEDSGVYFCASSQDLGGSQYFGPGTRLLVL.